This TCR beta chain was profiled in a study of shared clonotypes between healthy human individuals. Germline V gene sequence: CDR1 SGHRS, CDR2 YFSETQ. Trimming took off 3 bases at V and 3 bases at J, with 16 bases between the two ends. The CDR3 length is 15 residues. Evenly divided among several immunoSEQ plates was the genomic DNA of each subset. Here immunoSEQ multiplex PCR was the method, and the copy in TCRdb shows in-frame clones only, minus some. The table includes about 2.4 million clones, around nine tenths detected once. V usage is TRBV5-1 and J usage is TRBJ2-7, with a weak D call TRBD1 (6 bases). The sample was naive CD4+ T cells sorted from blood. Regarding subset: CD45RA+ positively selected. The sequence was collected from a man aged 18 to 29 in good health. CDR3 sequence (DNA): TGCGCCAGCAGCTCGGACGGACAGATGCGCTACGAGCAGTACTTC. Translation gives CASSSDGQMRYEQYF. Complete variable domain (other parts from reference TRBV5-1 and TRBJ2-7): KAGVTQTPRYLIKTRGQQVTLSCSPISGHRSVSWYQQTPGQGLQFLFEYFSETQRNKGNFPGRFSGRQFSNSRSEMNVSTLELGDSALYLCASSSDGQMRYEQYFGPGTRLTVT.